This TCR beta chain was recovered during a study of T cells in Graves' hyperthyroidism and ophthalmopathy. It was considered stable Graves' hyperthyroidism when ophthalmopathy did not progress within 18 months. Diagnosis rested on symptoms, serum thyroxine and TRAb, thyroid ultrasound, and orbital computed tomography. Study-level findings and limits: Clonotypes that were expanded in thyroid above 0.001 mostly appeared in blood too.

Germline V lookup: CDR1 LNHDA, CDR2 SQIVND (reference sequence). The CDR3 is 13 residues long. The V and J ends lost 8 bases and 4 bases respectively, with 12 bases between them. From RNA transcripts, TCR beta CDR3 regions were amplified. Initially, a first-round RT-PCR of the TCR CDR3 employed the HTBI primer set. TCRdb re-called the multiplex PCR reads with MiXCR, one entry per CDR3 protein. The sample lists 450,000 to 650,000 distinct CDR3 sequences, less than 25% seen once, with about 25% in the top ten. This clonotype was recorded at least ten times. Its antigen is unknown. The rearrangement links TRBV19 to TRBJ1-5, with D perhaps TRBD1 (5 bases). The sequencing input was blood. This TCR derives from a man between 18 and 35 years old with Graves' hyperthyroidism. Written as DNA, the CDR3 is TGTGCCAGTTCCTCCAGGGAGAATCAGCCCCAGCATTTT. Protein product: CASSSRENQPQHF.